The source of this TCR beta chain is a study of blood T cell repertoires in COVID-19. In the study overall: PBMCs, B-cell-depleted T cells, or T cells were the source of the cDNA or gDNA that made up the material.

The protocol was immunoSEQ multiplex PCR, while the TCRdb copy is restricted to in-frame clones and leaves out a portion. Among 220,000 or so clones, approximately 86% were seen once, and the ten largest hold roughly 10%. The source material was peripheral blood. The receptor was isolated from a woman aged 50 to 60 with COVID-19, enrolled during active disease.

CDR3: CAITGTSSAPLHF. The CDR3 nucleotides are TGTGCCATCACTGGGACTTCGTCCGCACCCCTCCACTTT. This chain links TRBV10-3 with TRBJ1-6; weak D call: TRBD1 (5 bases). The CDR3 is 13 residues long. Trimming removed 7 bases from V and 11 bases from J, with 15 bases in between. Germline values: CDR1 ENHRY, CDR2 SYGVKD.